This TCR beta chain appears in the sequencing data of a study of identical twins (dated by TCRdb to 2016 to 2017). Background on the whole study: The study deep-sequenced TCR alpha and beta repertoires from monozygotic twins, unrelated adults of various ages and cord blood to test whether fetal clonotypes persist. To rule out contamination, replicate twin experiments were performed at different times with different library preparation protocols. Study-wide conclusions, independent of this receptor: Conclusions relied on cross-sectional statistical analysis, since the same donors could not be followed over many years. Excess twin sharing in beta out-of-frame sequences was weaker because fewer shared sequences lowered the signal-to-noise ratio. Zero-insertion analyses could be partly confounded by invariant T cells such as MAIT and iNKT, although diverse VJ usage argued against such confounding for most clonotypes. Fewer insertions were carried by abundant cord blood beta clonotypes, a similar but weaker trend appeared in young adult naive repertoires, and no such trend appeared in memory repertoires. Compared with coincidental sharing between unrelated individuals, an excess of low generation-probability sequences was observed among out-of-frame TCR alpha sequences shared between twins. Recombination models systematically underestimated out-of-frame TCR alpha sharing in monozygotic twins but agreed with sharing between unrelated individuals.

The receptor library was made with 5' RACE. The reads were generated on an Illumina HiSeq 2000. Template switching introduced a universal primer binding site; the final cDNA contained a unique molecular identifier, enabling accurate counting of TCR cDNA molecules. First-strand cDNA for TCR alpha and beta chains was synthesized from specific primers in the conserved constant-segment region. To control for contamination, every cDNA library was double barcoded, receiving both a SMART-Mk sample barcode and Illumina barcodes. TruSeq adapter sequences and Illumina sample barcodes were added in two successive PCR steps. The TCR alpha and beta cDNA libraries were sequenced on the Illumina HiSeq platform using custom primers. Processing in the source paper ran as follows. Unique molecular identifiers were extracted from raw reads with MiGEC, and CDR3 positions were determined with MiXCR. For each individual, recombination models were inferred using an EM algorithm with the repgenHMM and IGoR tools. The analysis of shared clonotypes was done with the tcR package in R, with sharing normalized by the product of cloneset sizes. Out-of-frame nonproductive sequences were analyzed to study raw recombination free of thymic and clonal selection effects. Using fastp trimming at Q25 and MiXCR clonotype assembly, TCRdb reanalyzed the public sequencing data and kept in-frame beta chains. Under each unique CDR3 protein, matching rows form one entry showing the most common genes and DNA. The V and J calls, along with clone size, are taken from TCRdb and not from the paper's own processing. This sample comprises a few hundred thousand distinct CDR3 sequences, 20% to 25% of them detected only once. The ten largest clones capture 2.5% to 3.5% of the sample.

This clonotype was detected only a few times. Its antigen is unknown. Per-nucleotide qualities are absent, and no much larger clonotype sits a single base away. From its cysteine to its phenylalanine, the CDR3 spans 14 amino acids. Of all the DNA, just the CDR3 is kept, 42 bases in frame from base 1. Sequences SQVTM (CDR1) and ANQGSEA (CDR2) are obtained from the germline V gene. The junction shows trimming of 6 bases on V and 3 bases on J, plus 18 bases between the germline ends. Every donor was a healthy Caucasian. Three pairs of female monozygotic twins, all aged about 18 to 29 years, were included in the twin cohort. Positive isolation kits from Invitrogen were used to isolate the CD4+ and CD8+ T cell populations. Another study also made use of these data, one on T cells expressing NK-cell markers. Per that second paper: TCR beta-chain repertoires were profiled in sorted CD3+CD56+NKG2C+, CD3+CD56+NKG2C- and CD3+CD56-NKG2C+ T-cell subsets from roughly eight donors. Of the eight sequenced donors, seven were found to be HCMV-seropositive and one was found to be HCMV-seronegative. In several experiments an anti-gammadeltaTCR antibody was added to restrict sorting to alphabetaTCR-expressing T cells. In five to seven donors, the dominant CD3+CD56+NKG2C+ clonotypes were found to rank among the top 10 CD8+ clonotypes and to make up roughly 1.0-8% of CD8+ T cells. Those dominant clonotypes were again the most abundant among CD3+CD56-NKG2C+ cells in a few donors, at roughly 25-65%. It remained unclear whether the expanded NKG2C-expressing T cell clones were specific for HCMV antigens. The eight sequenced donors were randomly selected healthy volunteers, three men and five women. A commercial ELISA kit detecting HCMV-specific IgG in serum was used to determine HCMV serostatus. MIGEC handled demultiplexing of the reads and grouping by UMI, while MiTCR was used to assemble and quantify clonotypes. To exclude erroneous sequences, any TCR cDNA sequence not supported by at least two reads was discarded. The tcR package was used for downstream repertoire analysis, and clonotypes were matched between fractions using CDR3 nucleotide sequence together with V segment. Antigen specificity was annotated against VDJdb with VDJmatch, allowing one amino acid substitution in CDR3.

The sequenced material came from CD4+ T cells sorted from blood. This clonotype was obtained from a young woman in good health. The chain couples TRBV29-1 to TRBJ2-7; the D gene is perhaps TRBD1 or TRBD2, each of them matching over 5 bases. In nucleotides, the sequence is TGCAGCGTGGGTCCCGGGGCAGGCCTCTACGAGCAGTACTTC. Translated, this is CSVGPGAGLYEQYF.